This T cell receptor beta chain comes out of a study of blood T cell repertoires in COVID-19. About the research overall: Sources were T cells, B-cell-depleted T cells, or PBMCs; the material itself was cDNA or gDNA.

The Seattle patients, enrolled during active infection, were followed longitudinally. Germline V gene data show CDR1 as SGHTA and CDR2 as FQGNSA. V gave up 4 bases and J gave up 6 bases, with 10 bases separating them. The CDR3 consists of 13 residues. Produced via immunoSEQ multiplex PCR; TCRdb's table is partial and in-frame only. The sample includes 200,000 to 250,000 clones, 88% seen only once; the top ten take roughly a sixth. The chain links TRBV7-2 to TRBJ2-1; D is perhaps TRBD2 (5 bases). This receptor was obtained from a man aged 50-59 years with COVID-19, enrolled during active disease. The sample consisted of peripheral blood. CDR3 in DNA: TGTGCCAGCAGCTCCCGGAGGCTCAATGAGCAGTTCTTC. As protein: CASSSRRLNEQFF. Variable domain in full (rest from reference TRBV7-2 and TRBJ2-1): GAGVSQSPSNKVTEKGKDVELRCDPISGHTALYWYRQSLGQGLEFLIYFQGNSAPDKSGLPSDRFSAERTGGSVSTLTIQRTQQEDSAVYLCASSSRRLNEQFFGPGTRLTVL.